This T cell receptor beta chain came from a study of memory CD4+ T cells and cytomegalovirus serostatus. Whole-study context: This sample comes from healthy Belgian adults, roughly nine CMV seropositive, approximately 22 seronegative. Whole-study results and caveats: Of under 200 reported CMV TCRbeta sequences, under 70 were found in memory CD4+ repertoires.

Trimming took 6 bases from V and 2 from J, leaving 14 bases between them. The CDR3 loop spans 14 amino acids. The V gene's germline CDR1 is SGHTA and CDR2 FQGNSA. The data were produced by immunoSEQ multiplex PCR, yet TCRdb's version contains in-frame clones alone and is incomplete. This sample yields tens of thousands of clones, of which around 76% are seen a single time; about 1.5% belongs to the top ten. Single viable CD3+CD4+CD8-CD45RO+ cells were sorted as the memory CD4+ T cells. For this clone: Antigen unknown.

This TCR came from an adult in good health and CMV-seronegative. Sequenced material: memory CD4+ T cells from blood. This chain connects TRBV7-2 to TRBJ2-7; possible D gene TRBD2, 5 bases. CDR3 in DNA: TGTGCCAGCAGTCAATACGGGGATGCCTACGAGCAGTACTTC. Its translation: CASSQYGDAYEQYF.